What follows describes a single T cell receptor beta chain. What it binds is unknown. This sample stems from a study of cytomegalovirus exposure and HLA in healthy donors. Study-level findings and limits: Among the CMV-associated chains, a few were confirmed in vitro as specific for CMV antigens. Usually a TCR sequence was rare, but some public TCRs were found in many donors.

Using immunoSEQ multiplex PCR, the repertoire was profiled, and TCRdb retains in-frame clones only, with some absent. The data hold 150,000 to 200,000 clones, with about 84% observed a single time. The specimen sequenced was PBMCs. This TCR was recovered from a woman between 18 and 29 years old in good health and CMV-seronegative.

The CDR3 reads CASSLGSGGSTDTQYF. As DNA, the CDR3 is TGTGCCAGCAGCTTAGGAAGTGGAGGTAGCACAGATACGCAGTATTTT. The rearrangement joins TRBV7-2 to TRBJ2-3, with D maybe TRBD2 (5 bases). V was cut by 1 base and J by 0 bases, with 11 bases left in between. The CDR3 is 16 amino acids. Germline lookup yields CDR1 SGHTA and CDR2 FQGNSA.